The rows below give T cell receptor beta chains drawn from one sample of a study of blood T cell repertoires in COVID-19. Sequenced by immunoSEQ multiplex PCR; TCRdb stores in-frame clones only, minus some. The data contain approximately 170,000 clones, approximately 81% of them singletons. Sequencing was performed on peripheral blood. Receptors originate from an older woman with COVID-19, enrolled during active disease. Both conserved end residues are part of each CDR3.

V	J	CDR3
TRBV3-1/TRBV3-2	TRBJ1-4	CASSQADRGTNEKLFF
TRBV19	TRBJ2-3	CASSQLQTRVNTQYF
TRBV27	TRBJ1-5	CASSLFWSEKPQHF
TRBV4-2	TRBJ2-4	CASREASGGIQYF
TRBV20-1	TRBJ2-7	CSAFRYEQYF
TRBV5-8	TRBJ2-5	CASSLALGGRRGQETQYF
TRBV15	TRBJ2-7	CATSKVVGGDYEQYF
TRBV9	TRBJ1-2	CASSGTGARGYTF
TRBV30	TRBJ1-6	CAWGLRTGNSPLHF
TRBV30	TRBJ1-1	CAWSVREINPIAFF
TRBV12-5	TRBJ2-1	CASGPLAGNNEQFF
TRBV9	TRBJ1-4	CASSPGSPGEVATNEKLFF
TRBV5-6	TRBJ1-1	CASSLAHRGTEAFF
TRBV5-5	TRBJ2-1	CASSLEERRWNEQFF
TRBV6-1	TRBJ1-3	CASSEGQAVLSGNTIYF
TRBV7-2	TRBJ2-1	CASSYQLAGNEQFF
TRBV5-6	TRBJ1-2	CASSLRTGIGYGYTF
TRBV6-5	TRBJ1-4	CASSYLQIGAPQKLFF
TRBV3-1/TRBV3-2	TRBJ1-2	CASSRTSSYYGYTF
TRBV29-1	TRBJ1-1	CSAGRGLPEAFF
TRBV5-4	TRBJ1-5	CASSFPARDNQPQHF